Following are 16 T cell receptor beta chains from one sample sequenced in a study of CD8 T cells in ankylosing spondylitis. Their antigens remain unidentified. Study-level points and caveats: A motif in TCR beta, a set of under ten highly homologous variants, appeared characteristic of ankylosing spondylitis blood.

TCRdb re-called the 5' RACE reads with MiXCR, one entry per CDR3 protein. Of hundreds of thousands of distinct CDR3 sequences detected, around 26% appear once; the ten largest clones hold 0.85% to 1%. The source material was blood, either unsorted or a sorted T cell fraction (not recorded which). The source of these receptors is a male donor with ankylosing spondylitis.

J is TRBJ2-5 and V is TRBV7-2; D is possibly TRBD1 (5 bases). V was pared by 5 bases and J by 2 bases, with 15 bases between. Germline V gene lookup returns CDR1 SGHTA and CDR2 FQGNSA. The CDR3 covers 15 residues. The CDR3 is CASSQMGQPQETQYF. In DNA, the CDR3 is TGTGCCAGCAGCCAAATGGGGCAGCCTCAAGAGACCCAGTACTTC.

This sequence joins TRBV19 and TRBJ2-2, with a possible D match to TRBD2 (6 bases). The germline gives CDR1 LNHDA, CDR2 SQIVND (reference sequence). The V end lost 5 bases, the J end lost 4 bases, and 17 bases lay between the germline ends. The CDR3 spans 16 residues. The CDR3 DNA reads TGTGCCAGTAGTCCGTTATGGCGGGACGGCACCGGGGAGCTGTTTTTT. It encodes CASSPLWRDGTGELFF.

The rearrangement uses TRBV3-1 and TRBJ1-1, with TRBD1 matching 11 bases. The germline V gene has CDR1 LGHDT and CDR2 YNNKEL (reference sequence). The CDR3 contains 16 residues. V lost 6 bases, J lost 9 bases, and 15 bases stayed unmatched. DNA of the CDR3: TGTGCCAGCAGTCAACCGGGACAGGGGGGGAACTACAAAGCTTTCTTT. It yields the protein CASSQPGQGGNYKAFF. Full variable domain (missing parts from reference TRBV3-1 and TRBJ1-1): DTAVSQTPKYLVTQMGNDKSIKCEQNLGHDTMYWYKQDSKKFLKIMFSYNNKELIINETVPNRFSPKSPDKAHLNLHINSLELGDSAVYFCASSQPGQGGNYKAFFGQGTRLTVV.

The chain links TRBV3-1 to TRBJ2-3, with TRBD2 identical over 10 bases. V shed 2 bases, J shed 5 bases, and the junction held 7 bases outside the gene matches. Germline CDR1 reads LGHDT; CDR2 reads YNNKEL (reference sequence). The CDR3 is 16 residues long. In DNA, the CDR3 is TGTGCCAGCAGCCAATATCTAGCGGGAGAAGGAGATACGCAGTATTTT. Its protein product is CASSQYLAGEGDTQYF.

This clonotype was seen repeatedly, ten times or more. The V and J genes are TRBV7-9 and TRBJ2-1; 10 bases agree with TRBD2. Germline assignment: CDR1 SEHNR and CDR2 FQNEAQ (reference sequence). This CDR3 comprises 16 residues. J was trimmed by 8 bases and V by 1 base; bases with no gene match: 8. The CDR3 reads CASSLVVLAGLDEQFF. The DNA of the CDR3 is TGTGCCAGCAGCTTAGTCGTACTAGCGGGGCTCGATGAGCAGTTCTTC.

The chain combines TRBV29-1 with TRBJ1-1; tentative D call: TRBD1 (6 bases). Germline V CDR1 and CDR2: SQVTM, ANQGSEA. The CDR3 covers 14 residues. V lost 8 bases and J lost 3, with 19 bases in between. The CDR3 protein is CSFARGGRDTEAFF. CDR3 nucleotide sequence: TGCAGCTTCGCGAGAGGGGGGCGCGACACTGAAGCTTTCTTT.

CDR3 nucleotides: TGTGCCATCACTCGGGGACTAGCGTATAACACCGGGGAGCTGTTTTTT. Translated: CAITRGLAYNTGELFF. The chain couples TRBV10-3 to TRBJ2-2, with 10 bases lining up with TRBD2. The V segment lost 7 bases and the J segment 2 bases; nucleotides outside the gene matches: 7. The CDR3 consists of 16 residues. Germline V gene sequence: CDR1 ENHRY, CDR2 SYGVKD.

This clonotype was recorded a few times. The rearrangement joins TRBV5-6 to TRBJ2-2; D not certain. The CDR3 loop spans 12 amino acids. The V end lost 1 base, the J end lost 6 bases, and 4 bases lay between the germline ends. Germline values: CDR1 SGHDT, CDR2 YYEEEE. CDR3 region: CASSLPAGELFF. The DNA for the CDR3 is TGTGCCAGCAGCTTGCCGGCCGGGGAGCTGTTTTTT.

In DNA, the CDR3 is TGTGCCATCAGTCGGGACTTCCAGGGCACAGATACGCAGTATTTT. Translation: CAISRDFQGTDTQYF. This chain links TRBV10-3 with TRBJ2-3; a weak D match, TRBD2 (6 bases). V lost 5 bases to trimming and J lost 1 base, with 13 bases between them. CDR1 and CDR2 (germline): ENHRY, SYGVKD. The CDR3 is 15 residues long.

There are a few counts of this clonotype. The J gene is TRBJ2-2, the V gene TRBV10-1; no definite D call. Trimming removed 6 bases at V and 7 bases at J, with 15 bases between. This CDR3 has 14 amino acids. The germline CDR1 and CDR2 sequences are WNHNN and SYGVQD (reference sequence). The CDR3 region has the DNA TGCGCCAGCAGCACGTCCGGACCTGGCGGGGAGCTGTTTTTT. It encodes CASSTSGPGGELFF.

This chain links TRBV7-9 with TRBJ2-3; TRBD2 agrees at 13 bases. This CDR3 has 16 amino acids. J lost 3 bases, V lost 5 bases, and 5 bases had no gene match. The germline gives CDR1 SEHNR, CDR2 FQNEAQ (reference sequence). Here the CDR3 DNA reads TGTGCCAGCAGCAAGGGGACTAGCGGGATAACAGATACGCAGTATTTT. Translated, it gives CASSKGTSGITDTQYF.

The chain uses TRBV10-3 and TRBJ2-1; D tentatively reads TRBD1 or TRBD2 (5 bases each). V lost 9 bases, J lost 4 bases, and 16 bases lay in between. Germline V gene sequence: CDR1 ENHRY, CDR2 SYGVKD. This CDR3 spans 14 amino acids. This CDR3 is CAITGPEPYNEQFF. As DNA, the CDR3 is TGTGCCATAACGGGACCCGAACCTTACAATGAGCAGTTCTTC.

The rearrangement links TRBV7-9 to TRBJ1-1; D remains unclear. From germline, CDR1 is SEHNR and CDR2 FQNEAQ (reference sequence). The V end was cut by 4 bases, the J end by 1 base, with 10 bases between. The CDR3 loop spans 14 amino acids. CDR3 residues: CASSYQDPNTEAFF. For the CDR3, the DNA is TGTGCCAGCAGCTACCAAGATCCGAACACTGAAGCTTTCTTT.

The chain has TRBV5-1 and TRBJ2-3; 7 nucleotides align to TRBD2. V lost 0 bases to trimming and J lost 3 bases; unmatched junction nucleotides: 4. The CDR3 is made up of 15 amino acids. In germline, CDR1 is SGHRS, CDR2 YFSETQ. The CDR3 nucleotides are TGCGCCAGCAGCTTGGAGAATAGCGGGACAGATACGCAGTATTTT. Translating it yields CASSLENSGTDTQYF.

The rearrangement joins TRBV10-1 to TRBJ2-1; D gene unclear. The V gene's germline CDR1 is WNHNN and CDR2 SYGVQD (reference sequence). This CDR3 comprises 13 residues. V lost 0 bases and J 7 bases, leaving 7 bases between the germline ends. The CDR3 coding sequence is TGCGCCAGCAGTGAGTCCGGTTGGAATGAGCAGTTCTTC. Encoded protein: CASSESGWNEQFF.

This clonotype has ten or more counts. The gene calls are TRBV29-1 and TRBJ2-2; 10 nucleotides match TRBD2. This CDR3 spans 15 amino acids. V dropped 7 bases and J dropped 5; count of bases not matched to a gene: 10. Germline assignment: CDR1 SQVTM and CDR2 ANQGSEA. The DNA of the CDR3 is TGCAGCGCCGCGGCTAGCGGGAGAGGGACCGGGGAGCTGTTTTTT. Translated, it gives CSAAASGRGTGELFF.